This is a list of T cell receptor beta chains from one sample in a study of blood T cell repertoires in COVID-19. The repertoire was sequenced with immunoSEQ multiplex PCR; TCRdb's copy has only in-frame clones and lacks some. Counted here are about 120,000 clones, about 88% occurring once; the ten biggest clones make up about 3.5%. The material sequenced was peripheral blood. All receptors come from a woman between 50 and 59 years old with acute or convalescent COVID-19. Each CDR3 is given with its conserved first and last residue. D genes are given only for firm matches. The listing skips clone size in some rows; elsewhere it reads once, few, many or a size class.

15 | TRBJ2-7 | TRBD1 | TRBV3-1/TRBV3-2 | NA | TGTGCCAGCAGCCAACCCGGGACAGGTTCCTACGAGCAGTACTTC | CASSQPGTGSYEQYF
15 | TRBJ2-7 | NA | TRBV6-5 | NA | TGTGCCAGCAGCCGCGGGCAGGGGATAGGATACGAGCAGTACTTC | CASSRGQGIGYEQYF
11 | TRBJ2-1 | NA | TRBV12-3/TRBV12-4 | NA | TGTGCCAGCAAGGAGGAGGTCGCGGAGTTCTTC | CASKEEVAEFF
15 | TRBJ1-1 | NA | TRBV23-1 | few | TGCGCCACCCAATTCCGGACTCCCGGGAATACTGAAGCTTTCTTT | CATQFRTPGNTEAFF
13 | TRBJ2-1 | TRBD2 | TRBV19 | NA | TGTGCCAGTCACCCTAGCGGGAGAAATGAGCAGTTCTTC | CASHPSGRNEQFF
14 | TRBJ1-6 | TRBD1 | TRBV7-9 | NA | TGTGCCAGCACCTCCGGGACAGAGAATTCACCCCTCCACTTT | CASTSGTENSPLHF
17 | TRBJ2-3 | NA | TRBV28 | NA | TGTGCCAGCAGCGGGCTGGACTGGCGGAACCCCACAGATACGCAGTATTTT | CASSGLDWRNPTDTQYF
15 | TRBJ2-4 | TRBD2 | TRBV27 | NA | TGTGCCAGCAGTTTGACTAGCGGGATGGGGGGCATTCAGTACTTC | CASSLTSGMGGIQYF
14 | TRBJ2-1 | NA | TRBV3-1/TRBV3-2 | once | TGTGCCAGCAGCCCCTCGCCCCTGAGTAGCCGACGGTTCTTC | CASSPSPLSSRRFF
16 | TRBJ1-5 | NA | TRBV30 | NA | TGTGCCTGGAGCCCCTTCGGAGCAGGAGACCGGGGGCCCCAGCATTTT | CAWSPFGAGDRGPQHF
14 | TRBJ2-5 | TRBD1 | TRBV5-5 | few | TGTGCCAGCAGCTATCTAGGACAGGAAGAGACCCAGTACTTC | CASSYLGQEETQYF
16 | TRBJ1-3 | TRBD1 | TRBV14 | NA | TGTGCCAGCAGCCCTGTCGTCGACAGGGTTGGAAACACCATATATTTT | CASSPVVDRVGNTIYF
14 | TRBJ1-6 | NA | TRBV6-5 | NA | TGTGCCAGCAGGCGGACCACGACCGGGACACCCCTCCACTTT | CASRRTTTGTPLHF
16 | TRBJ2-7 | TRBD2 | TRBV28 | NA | TGTGCCAGCAGTTTGCGAGGACTAGCGGGAGCGTACGAGCAGTACTTC | CASSLRGLAGAYEQYF
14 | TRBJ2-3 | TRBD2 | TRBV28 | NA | TGTGCCAGCAGTTTACAAGCGGGGACAGATACGCAGTATTTT | CASSLQAGTDTQYF
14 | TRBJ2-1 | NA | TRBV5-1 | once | TGCGCCAGCAGCTTGGGGGACTTCAACAATGAGCAGTTCTTC | CASSLGDFNNEQFF
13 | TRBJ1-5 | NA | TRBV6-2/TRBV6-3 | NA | TGTGCCAGCAGTCGGGGAGGCAATCAGCCCCAGCATTTT | CASSRGGNQPQHF
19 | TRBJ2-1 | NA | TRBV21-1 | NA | TGTGCCAGCACGCCGAGGACAGGGGCAAAAACGGGGCCCTACAATGAGCAGTTCTTC | CASTPRTGAKTGPYNEQFF
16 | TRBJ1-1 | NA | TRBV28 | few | TGTGCCAGCAGGCACACCCTGTTGAGGGTTAACACTGAAGCTTTCTTT | CASRHTLLRVNTEAFF
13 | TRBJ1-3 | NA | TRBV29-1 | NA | TGCAGCGTTGCCCGACAAACTGGAAACACCATATATTTT | CSVARQTGNTIYF
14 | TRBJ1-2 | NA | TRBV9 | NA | TGTGCCAGCAGCGAGGCGCCTCCGGCGGGGGGCTACACCTTC | CASSEAPPAGGYTF
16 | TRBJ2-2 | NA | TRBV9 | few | TGTGCCAGCAGCGCCGGACAGATATCGAACACCGGGGAGCTGTTTTTT | CASSAGQISNTGELFF
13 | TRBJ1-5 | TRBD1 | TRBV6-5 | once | TGTGCCAGCAGGACAGGGTTTAATCAGCCCCAGCATTTT | CASRTGFNQPQHF
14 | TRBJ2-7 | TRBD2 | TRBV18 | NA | TGTGCCAGCTCACCACCCGGGGGAGGGTACGAGCAGTACTTC | CASSPPGGGYEQYF
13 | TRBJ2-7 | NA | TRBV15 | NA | TGTGCCACCAGCACTGATACTAGGAGGGAGCAGTACTTC | CATSTDTRREQYF
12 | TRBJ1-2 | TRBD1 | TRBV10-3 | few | TGTGCCATCAACGACAGGGACTATGGCTACACCTTC | CAINDRDYGYTF
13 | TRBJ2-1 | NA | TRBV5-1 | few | TGCGCCAGCAGATACTCAACGGGACTCAATGGGTTCTTC | CASRYSTGLNGFF
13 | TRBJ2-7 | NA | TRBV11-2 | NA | TGTACCAGCAGCTTAGGATCCCCGGCAGGGCAGTACTTC | CTSSLGSPAGQYF
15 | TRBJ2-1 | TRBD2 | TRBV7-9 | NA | TGTGCCAGCAGCGCCCTAGCGGGAGCTTACAATGAGCAGTTCTTC | CASSALAGAYNEQFF
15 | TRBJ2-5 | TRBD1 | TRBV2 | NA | TGTGCCAGCAGCAGACAGGGTTTAGTCCAAGAGACCCAGTACTTC | CASSRQGLVQETQYF
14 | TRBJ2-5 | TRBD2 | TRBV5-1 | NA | TGCGCCAGCAGCTTGGGACTAGCGGGAGACGGCGGGGACTTC | CASSLGLAGDGGDF
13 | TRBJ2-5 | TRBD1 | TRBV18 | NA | TGTGCCAGCTCACAGGGACAGAAAGAGACCCAGTACTTC | CASSQGQKETQYF
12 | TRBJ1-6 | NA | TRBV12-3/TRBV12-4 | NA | TGTGCCAGCAGTTTAGGGTACAGTTCCCTCCACTTT | CASSLGYSSLHF
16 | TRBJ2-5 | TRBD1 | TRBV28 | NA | TGTGCCAGCAGCTTGGACAGGGGGCGGTATATGGAGACCCAGTACTTC | CASSLDRGRYMETQYF
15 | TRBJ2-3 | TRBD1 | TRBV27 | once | TGTGCCAGCCGTCGACGGGGACAGAGCACAGATACGCAGTATTTT | CASRRRGQSTDTQYF
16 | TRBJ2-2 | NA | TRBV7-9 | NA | TGTGCCAGCAGCCGCGGGGGCATCGCGAACACCGGGGAGCTGTTTTTT | CASSRGGIANTGELFF
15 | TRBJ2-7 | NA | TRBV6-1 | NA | TGTGCCAGCAGTGAAGAGGCAGGAAGCTCCTACGAGCAGTACTTC | CASSEEAGSSYEQYF
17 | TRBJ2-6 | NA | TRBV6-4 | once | TGTGCCAGCAGTGAATATTGGACAGCCTCTGGGGCCAACGTCCTGACTTTC | CASSEYWTASGANVLTF
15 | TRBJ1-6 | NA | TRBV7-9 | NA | TGTGCCAGCAGCGAGTCCGGGACGGGAGGGTCACCCCTCCACTTT | CASSESGTGGSPLHF
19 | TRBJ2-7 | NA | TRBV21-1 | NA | TGTGCCAGCAGCAAAAAGGGGACAGGTCACGGGGGCGCTGGGTACGAGCAGTACTTC | CASSKKGTGHGGAGYEQYF
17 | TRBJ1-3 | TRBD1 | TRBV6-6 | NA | TGTGCCAGCAGTCTTAACAGGGGGACGAGCTCTGGAAACACCATATATTTT | CASSLNRGTSSGNTIYF
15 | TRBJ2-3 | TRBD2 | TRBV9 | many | TGTGCCAGCAGCGTAACCCCGGGGGGGCCAGATACGCAGTATTTT | CASSVTPGGPDTQYF
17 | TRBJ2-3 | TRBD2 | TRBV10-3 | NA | TGTGCCATCAGTGAGTCGATTGGCGGTAGCGGGGGGCTTGCGCAGTATTTT | CAISESIGGSGGLAQYF
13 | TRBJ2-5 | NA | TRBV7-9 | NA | TGTGCCAGCAGCCGGGGACTGCAAGAGACCCAGTACTTC | CASSRGLQETQYF
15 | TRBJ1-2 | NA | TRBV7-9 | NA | TGTGCCAGCAGCGCCGAGGTAGGGGCATCCGATGGCTACACCTTC | CASSAEVGASDGYTF
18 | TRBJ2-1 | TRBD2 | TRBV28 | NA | TGTGCCAGCAGTTTAGCCCGCGGCGGTAGCGGGGGGTACAATGAGCAGTTCTTC | CASSLARGGSGGYNEQFF
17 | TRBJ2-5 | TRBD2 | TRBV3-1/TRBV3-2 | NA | TGTGCCAGCAGCCAAGAAACCGAACTAGCGGGGAAGGAGACCCAGTACTTC | CASSQETELAGKETQYF
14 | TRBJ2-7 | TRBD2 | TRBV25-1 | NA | TGTGCCAGCAGTGGGGGGGGAGGGCCCCACGAGCAGTACTTC | CASSGGGGPHEQYF
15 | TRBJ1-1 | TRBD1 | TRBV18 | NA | TGTGCCAGCTCACCCAGACAGGGGGAGAACACTGAAGCTTTCTTT | CASSPRQGENTEAFF
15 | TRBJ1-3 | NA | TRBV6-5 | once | TGTGCCAGCAGTTACTCAAGGAGCTCTGGAAACACCATATATTTT | CASSYSRSSGNTIYF
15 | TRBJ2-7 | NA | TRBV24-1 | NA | TGTGCCACCAGTGATTTGAACACCGGGGTTTACGAGCAGTACTTC | CATSDLNTGVYEQYF
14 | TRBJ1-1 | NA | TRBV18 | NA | TGTGCCAGCTCACCACCCTCCCTGAACACTGAAGCTTTCTTT | CASSPPSLNTEAFF
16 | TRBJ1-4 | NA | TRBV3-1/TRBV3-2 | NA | TGTGCCAGCAGCCAAGAGGGAGCAGCCGCCAGGGAAAAACTGTTTTTT | CASSQEGAAAREKLFF
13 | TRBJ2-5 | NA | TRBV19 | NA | TGTGCCAGTAGTATAGGTCCCAGGGAGACCCAGTACTTC | CASSIGPRETQYF